This T cell receptor beta chain was found in a study of response to subunit inactivated influenza vaccine. General study findings and limits: There was a suggestion from the authors that each seasonal influenza vaccination recruits few new T cells.

Germline CDR1 reads SGHRS; CDR2 reads YFSETQ. Trimming pared 0 bases from V and 7 bases from J, leaving 10 bases between. This CDR3 spans 14 amino acids. This clonotype was recorded at least ten times. Its antigen remains unknown. Each CDR3 protein is one row after TCRdb ran MiXCR on the RT-PCR reads. This repertoire shows approximately 500,000 distinct CDR3 sequences, around 13% found once; its top ten account for 11%. Sequenced here: PBMCs from blood, sampled 11 to 12 days after vaccination. The gene calls are TRBV5-1 and TRBJ1-4; D is uncertain. This sequence was found in a man aged 45 to 65 who received an inactivated influenza vaccine. The CDR3 reads CASSLGGSREKLFF. The CDR3 DNA sequence: TGCGCCAGCAGCTTGGGCGGAAGCCGTGAAAAACTGTTTTTT. Complete variable domain (other parts from reference TRBV5-1 and TRBJ1-4): KAGVTQTPRYLIKTRGQQVTLSCSPISGHRSVSWYQQTPGQGLQFLFEYFSETQRNKGNFPGRFSGRQFSNSRSEMNVSTLELGDSALYLCASSLGGSREKLFFGSGTQLSVL.